The TCR beta chain under discussion was sequenced for a study of T cells after yellow fever vaccination. Study observations and caveats: Abundant clonotypes from the bulk population could get into FACS-sorted repertoires as contaminants. A weaker secondary response peaked on day 5, the primary on day 15.

TCRdb analysed the 5' RACE reads with MiXCR anew, one entry per CDR3 protein. The table has 200,000 to 300,000 distinct CDR3 sequences, 10% to 15% seen once; the top ten hold approximately 0.49%. Regarding this clonotype: Its antigen is not identified.

V gave up 6 bases and J gave up 1 base, with 12 bases separating them. The length of the CDR3 is 14 residues. The receptor's source is a young man who received the YFV17D yellow fever vaccine. The chain links TRBV12-3 or TRBV12-4 to TRBJ1-1; D is possibly TRBD1 (5 bases). The sequenced sample was CD4+ T cells sorted from PBMCs, obtained 45 days after the yellow fever booster vaccination. CDR3 nucleotides: TGTGCCAGCAGAAGGGACCTCTCGAACACTGAAGCTTTCTTT. This translates into CASRRDLSNTEAFF.